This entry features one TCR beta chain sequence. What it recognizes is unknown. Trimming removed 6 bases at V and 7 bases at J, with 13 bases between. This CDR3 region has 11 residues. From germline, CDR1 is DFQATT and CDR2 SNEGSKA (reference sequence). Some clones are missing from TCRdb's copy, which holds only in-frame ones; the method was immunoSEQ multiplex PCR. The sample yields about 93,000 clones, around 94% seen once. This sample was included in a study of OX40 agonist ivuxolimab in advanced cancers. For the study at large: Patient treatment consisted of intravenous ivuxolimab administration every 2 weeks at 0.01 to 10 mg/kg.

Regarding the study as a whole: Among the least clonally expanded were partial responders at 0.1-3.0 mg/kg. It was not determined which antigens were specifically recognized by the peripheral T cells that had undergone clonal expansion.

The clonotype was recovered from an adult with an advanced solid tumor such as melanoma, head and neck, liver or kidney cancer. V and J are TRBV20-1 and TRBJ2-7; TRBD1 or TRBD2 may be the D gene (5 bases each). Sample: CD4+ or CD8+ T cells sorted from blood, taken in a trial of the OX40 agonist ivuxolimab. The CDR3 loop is CSANFGGEQYF. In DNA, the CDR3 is TGCAGTGCCAACTTTGGGGGTGAGCAGTACTTC.